This T cell receptor (beta chain) was sequenced for a study of multiple sclerosis patients with progressive multifocal leukoencephalopathy. General study results and limits: TRBV and TRBJ usage showed no common pattern when PML developed.

Every PCR reaction included synthetic inline CDR3 controls for all V-J pairings. Generated by immunoSEQ multiplex PCR, the TCRdb table keeps only in-frame clones and is missing some. The table lists around 32,000 clones, about 92% of them singletons, with 1.9% in the top ten. In regard to this clone: Its target is unknown.

V dropped 7 bases and J dropped 2 bases, with 13 bases sitting between them. CDR1 is SGHTA and CDR2 is FQGNSA in the germline V gene. The CDR3 sequence is 14 residues long. Time point defined: before natalizumab initiation. T0 refers to blood drawn before natalizumab was first infused. Sequenced sample: PBMCs. The clonotype was recovered from a man aged 25-45 years with multiple sclerosis. The genes are TRBV7-2 and TRBJ2-3; D is unclear. The CDR3 loop reads CASIGFTYTDTQYF. CDR3 coding DNA: TGTGCCAGCATAGGGTTCACGTACACAGATACGCAGTATTTT.